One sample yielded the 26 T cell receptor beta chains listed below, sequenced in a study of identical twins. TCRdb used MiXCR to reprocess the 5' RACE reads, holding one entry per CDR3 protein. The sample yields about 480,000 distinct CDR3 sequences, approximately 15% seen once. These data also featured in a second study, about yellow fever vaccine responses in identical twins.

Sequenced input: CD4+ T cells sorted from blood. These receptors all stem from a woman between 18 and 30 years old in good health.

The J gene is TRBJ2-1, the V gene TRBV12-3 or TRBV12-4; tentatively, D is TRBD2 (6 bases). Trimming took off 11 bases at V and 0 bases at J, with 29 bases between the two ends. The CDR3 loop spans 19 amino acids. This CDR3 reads CALSFLFPLTSPSYNEQFF. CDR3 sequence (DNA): TGTGCCCTCAGTTTCCTCTTCCCACTCACTAGCCCCTCCTACAATGAGCAGTTCTTC.

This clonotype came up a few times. CDR3 amino acids: CASSLASGLDEQYF. In DNA form, the CDR3 reads TGCGCCAGCAGCTTGGCCTCAGGGTTAGACGAGCAGTACTTC. The gene calls are TRBV5-1 and TRBJ2-7; D is possibly TRBD1 (5 bases). Trimming removed 0 bases at V and 5 bases at J, with 12 bases between. CDR1 is SGHRS and CDR2 is YFSETQ in the germline V gene. The CDR3 contains 14 residues.

CDR3 residues: CASSRLKTDTQYF. DNA of the CDR3: TGTGCCAGCAGCCGACTGAAAACAGATACGCAGTATTTT. V gene TRBV4-2 combines with J gene TRBJ2-3, with unresolved D. Trimming left V 4 bases short and J 3 bases short, with 8 bases between. The CDR3 runs 13 residues. Germline V gives CDR1 LGHNA, CDR2 YNFKEQ.

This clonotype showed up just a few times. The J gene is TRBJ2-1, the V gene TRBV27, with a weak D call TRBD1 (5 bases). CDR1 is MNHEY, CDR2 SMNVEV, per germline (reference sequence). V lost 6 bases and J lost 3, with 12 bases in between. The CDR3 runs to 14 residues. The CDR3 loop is CASSRQSGYNEQFF. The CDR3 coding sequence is TGTGCCAGCAGCCGACAGTCAGGCTACAATGAGCAGTTCTTC.

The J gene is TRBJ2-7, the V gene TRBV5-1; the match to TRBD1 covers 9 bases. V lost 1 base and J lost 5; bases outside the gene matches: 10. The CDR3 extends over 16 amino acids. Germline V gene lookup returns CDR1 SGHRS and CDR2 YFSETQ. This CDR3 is CASSLWQRTGENEQYF. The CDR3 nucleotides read TGCGCCAGCAGCTTGTGGCAAAGGACAGGGGAGAACGAGCAGTACTTC.

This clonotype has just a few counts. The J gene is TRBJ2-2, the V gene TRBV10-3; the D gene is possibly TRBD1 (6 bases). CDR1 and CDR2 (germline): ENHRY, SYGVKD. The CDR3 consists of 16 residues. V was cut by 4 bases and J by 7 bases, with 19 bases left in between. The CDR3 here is CAISGTDARGGGELFF. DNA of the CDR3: TGTGCCATCAGTGGGACGGACGCCCGAGGGGGCGGGGAGCTGTTTTTT.

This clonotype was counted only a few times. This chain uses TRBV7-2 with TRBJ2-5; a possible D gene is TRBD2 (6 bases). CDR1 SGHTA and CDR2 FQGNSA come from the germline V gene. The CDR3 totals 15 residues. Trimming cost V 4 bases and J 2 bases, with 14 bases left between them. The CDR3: CASSSRGGRQETQYF. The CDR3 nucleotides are TGTGCCAGCAGCTCTAGGGGAGGTAGACAAGAGACCCAGTACTTC.

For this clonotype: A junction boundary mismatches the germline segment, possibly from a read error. The DNA for the CDR3 is TGTGCCAGCAGCTTAGAGGGGACACTGTCCTACAATGAGCAGTTCTTC. It is translated as CASSLEGTLSYNEQFF. The gene calls are TRBV5-1 and TRBJ2-1; the D gene is possibly TRBD1 (6 bases). Germline-derived CDR1 and CDR2 are SGHRS and YFSETQ. This CDR3 region has 16 residues.

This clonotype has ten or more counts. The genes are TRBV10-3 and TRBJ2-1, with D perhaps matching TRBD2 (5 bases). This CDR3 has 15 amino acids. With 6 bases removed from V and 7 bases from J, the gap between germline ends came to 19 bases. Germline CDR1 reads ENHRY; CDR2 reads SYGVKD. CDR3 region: CAIRLVPTTGNEQFF. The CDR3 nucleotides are TGTGCCATCAGACTAGTCCCTACTACGGGGAATGAGCAGTTCTTC.

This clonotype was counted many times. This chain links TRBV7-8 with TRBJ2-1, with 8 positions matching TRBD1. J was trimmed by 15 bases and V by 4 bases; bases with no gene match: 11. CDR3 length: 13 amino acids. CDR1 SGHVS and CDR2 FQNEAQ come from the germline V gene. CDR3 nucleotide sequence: TGTGCCAGCAGCTCTGGGACAGGAGGCCGGTGGTTCTTC. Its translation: CASSSGTGGRWFF. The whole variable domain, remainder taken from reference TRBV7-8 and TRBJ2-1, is GAGVSQSPRYKVAKRGQDVALRCDPISGHVSLFWYQQALGQGPEFLTYFQNEAQLDKSGLPSDRFFAERPEGSVSTLKIQRTQQEDSAVYLCASSSGTGGRWFFGPGTRLTVL.

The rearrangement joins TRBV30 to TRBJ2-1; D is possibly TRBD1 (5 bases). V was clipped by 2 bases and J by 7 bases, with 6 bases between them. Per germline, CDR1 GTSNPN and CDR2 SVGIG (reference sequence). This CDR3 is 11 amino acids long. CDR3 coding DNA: TGTGCCTGGAGTAGGGGAAATGAGCAGTTCTTC. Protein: CAWSRGNEQFF.

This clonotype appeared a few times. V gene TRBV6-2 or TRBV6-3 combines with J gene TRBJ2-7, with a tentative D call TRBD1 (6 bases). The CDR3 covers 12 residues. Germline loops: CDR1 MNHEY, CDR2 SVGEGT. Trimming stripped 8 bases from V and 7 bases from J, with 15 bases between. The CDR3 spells CASGPQGFEQYF. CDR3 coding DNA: TGTGCCAGCGGACCACAGGGATTTGAGCAGTACTTC.

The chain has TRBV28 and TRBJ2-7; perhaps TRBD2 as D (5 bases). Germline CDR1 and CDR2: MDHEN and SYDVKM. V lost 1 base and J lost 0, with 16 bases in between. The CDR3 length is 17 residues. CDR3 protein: CASSLSPRTGSSYEQYF. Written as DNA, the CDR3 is TGTGCCAGCAGTTTATCCCCTAGGACGGGGAGCTCCTACGAGCAGTACTTC. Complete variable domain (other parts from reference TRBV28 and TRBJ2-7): DVKVTQSSRYLVKRTGEKVFLECVQDMDHENMFWYRQDPGLGLRLIYFSYDVKMKEKGDIPEGYSVSREKKERFSLILESASTNQTSMYLCASSLSPRTGSSYEQYFGPGTRLTVT.

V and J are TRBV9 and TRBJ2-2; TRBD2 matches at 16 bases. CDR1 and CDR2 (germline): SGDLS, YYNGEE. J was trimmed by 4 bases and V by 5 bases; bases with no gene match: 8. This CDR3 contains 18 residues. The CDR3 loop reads CASSRGTSGGDRTGELFF. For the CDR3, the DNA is TGTGCCAGCAGTCGGGGGACTAGCGGGGGGGACCGCACCGGGGAGCTGTTTTTT.

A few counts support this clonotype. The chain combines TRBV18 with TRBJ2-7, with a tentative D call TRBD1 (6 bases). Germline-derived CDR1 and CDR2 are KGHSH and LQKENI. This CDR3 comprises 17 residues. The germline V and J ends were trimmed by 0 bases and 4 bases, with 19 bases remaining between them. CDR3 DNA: TGTGCCAGCTCACCACCCATTTGGGACACAGCACCTTACGAGCAGTACTTC. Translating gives CASSPPIWDTAPYEQYF. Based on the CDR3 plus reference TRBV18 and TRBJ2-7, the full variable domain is NAGVMQNPRHLVRRRGQEARLRCSPMKGHSHVYWYRQLPEEGLKFMVYLQKENIIDESGMPKERFSAEFPKEGPSILRIQQVVRGDSAAYFCASSPPIWDTAPYEQYFGPGTRLTVT.

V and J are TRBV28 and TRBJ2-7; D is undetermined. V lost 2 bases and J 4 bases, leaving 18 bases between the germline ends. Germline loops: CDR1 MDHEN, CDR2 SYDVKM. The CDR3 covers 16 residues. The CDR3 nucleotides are TGTGCCAGCAGTTTAGATGGGGTGGTAGGTCAGTACGAGCAGTACTTC. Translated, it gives CASSLDGVVGQYEQYF.

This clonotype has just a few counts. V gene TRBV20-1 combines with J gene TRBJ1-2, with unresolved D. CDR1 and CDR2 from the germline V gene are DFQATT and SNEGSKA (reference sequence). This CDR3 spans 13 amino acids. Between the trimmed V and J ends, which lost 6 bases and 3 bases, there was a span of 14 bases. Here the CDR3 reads CSAPRLADYGYTF. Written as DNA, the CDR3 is TGCAGTGCCCCCCGATTGGCCGACTATGGCTACACCTTC.

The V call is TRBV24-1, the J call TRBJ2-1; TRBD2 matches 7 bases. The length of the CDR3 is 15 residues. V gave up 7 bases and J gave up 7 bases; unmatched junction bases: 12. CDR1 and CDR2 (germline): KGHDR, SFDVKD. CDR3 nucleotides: TGTGCCACCAGAAATGGGGGGGGTCAATATAATGAGCAGTTCTTC. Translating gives CATRNGGGQYNEQFF.

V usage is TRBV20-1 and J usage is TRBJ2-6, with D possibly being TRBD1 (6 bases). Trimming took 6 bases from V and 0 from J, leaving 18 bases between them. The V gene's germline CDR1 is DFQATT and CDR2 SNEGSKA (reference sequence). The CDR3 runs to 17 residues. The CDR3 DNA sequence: TGCAGTGCCAGGGCCCGCAGGGGCGGCTCTGGGGCCAACGTCCTGACTTTC. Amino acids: CSARARRGGSGANVLTF.

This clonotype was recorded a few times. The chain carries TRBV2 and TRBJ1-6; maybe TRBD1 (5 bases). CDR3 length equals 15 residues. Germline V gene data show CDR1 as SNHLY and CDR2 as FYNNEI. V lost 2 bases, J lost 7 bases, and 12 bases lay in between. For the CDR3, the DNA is TGTGCCAGCAGTGAACAGGGTTACAGCAATTCACCCCTCCACTTT. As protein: CASSEQGYSNSPLHF.

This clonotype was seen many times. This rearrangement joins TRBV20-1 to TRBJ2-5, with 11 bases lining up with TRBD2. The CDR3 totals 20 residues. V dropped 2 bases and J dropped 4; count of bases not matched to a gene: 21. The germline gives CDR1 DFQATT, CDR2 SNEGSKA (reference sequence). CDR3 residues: CSARSGSKASGGRSRETQYF. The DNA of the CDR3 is TGCAGTGCTAGATCCGGGTCGAAGGCTAGCGGGGGGCGTAGTAGAGAGACCCAGTACTTC.

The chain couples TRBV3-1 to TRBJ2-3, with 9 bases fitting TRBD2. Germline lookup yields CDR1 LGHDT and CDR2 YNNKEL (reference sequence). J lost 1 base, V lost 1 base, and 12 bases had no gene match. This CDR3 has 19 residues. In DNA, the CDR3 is TGTGCCAGCAGCCAAGCCTGGGGTGGGATAGCGGGAGGCACAGATACGCAGTATTTT. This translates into CASSQAWGGIAGGTDTQYF.

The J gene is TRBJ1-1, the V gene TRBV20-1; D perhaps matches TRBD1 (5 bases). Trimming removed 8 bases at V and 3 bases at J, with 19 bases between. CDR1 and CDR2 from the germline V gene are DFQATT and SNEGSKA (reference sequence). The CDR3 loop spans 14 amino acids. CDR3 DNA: TGCAGTACAAAGGAAGGTCAGGGACACACTGAAGCTTTCTTT. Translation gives CSTKEGQGHTEAFF.

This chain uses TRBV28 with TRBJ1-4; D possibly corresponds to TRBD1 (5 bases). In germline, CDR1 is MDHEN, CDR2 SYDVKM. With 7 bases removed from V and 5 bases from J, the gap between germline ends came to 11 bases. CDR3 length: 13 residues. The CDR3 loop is CASTDKRNEKLFF. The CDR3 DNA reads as TGTGCCAGCACGGACAAGAGGAATGAAAAACTGTTTTTT.

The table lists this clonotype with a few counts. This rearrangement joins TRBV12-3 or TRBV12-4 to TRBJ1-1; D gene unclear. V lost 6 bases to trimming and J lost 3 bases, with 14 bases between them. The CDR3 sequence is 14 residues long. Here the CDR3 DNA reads TGTGCCAGCAGCAAGAGCCTTAGGTACACTGAAGCTTTCTTT. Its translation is CASSKSLRYTEAFF.

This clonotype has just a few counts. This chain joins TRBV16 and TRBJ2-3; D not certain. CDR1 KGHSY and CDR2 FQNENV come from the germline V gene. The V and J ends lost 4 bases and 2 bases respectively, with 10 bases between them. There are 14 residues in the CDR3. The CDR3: CASSRLDITDTQYF. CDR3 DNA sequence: TGTGCCAGCAGCCGCTTAGACATCACAGATACGCAGTATTTT. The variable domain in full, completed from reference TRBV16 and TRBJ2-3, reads GEEVAQTPKHLVRGEGQKAKLYCAPIKGHSYVFWYQQVLKNEFKFLISFQNENVFDETGMPKERFSAKCLPNSPCSLEIQATKLEDSAVYFCASSRLDITDTQYFGPGTRLTVL.